A single sample gave rise to the 4 T cell receptor beta chains below, sequenced in a study of neurological immune-mediated disorders (dated by TCRdb to between 2017 and 2020). Library prep was done by 5' RACE. Sequenced using an Illumina HiSeq 2500. TCRdb passed the public sequencing reads through fastp at Q25 and MiXCR, retaining productive beta sequences. Identical CDR3 proteins give one entry, which carries the most common genes and DNA. Across this sample there are 45,000 to 55,000 distinct CDR3 sequences, with roughly 3.8% seen only once. The top ten clones comprise 6.5% to 8% of the sample. The sample comprised PBMCs. All receptors derive from a man aged 55 to 70 with multiple sclerosis.

This clonotype occurred many times. The CDR3 protein is CASSDPLGPGTGELFF. The CDR3, as DNA: TGTGCCAGCAGTGATCCCCTGGGGCCGGGCACCGGGGAGCTGTTTTTT. The V call is TRBV6-1, the J call TRBJ2-2, with D perhaps matching TRBD1 (5 bases). The CDR3 runs to 16 residues. V was trimmed by 3 bases and J by 4 bases, leaving 15 bases between them. Germline CDR1 MNHNS, CDR2 SASEGT.

The table lists this clonotype with many counts. The chain joins TRBV20-1 to TRBJ2-1; the match to TRBD2 covers 13 bases. The V gene end was trimmed by 3 bases and the J gene end by 6 bases; junction bases not matched to a gene: 17. The CDR3 extends over 19 amino acids. Germline CDR1 is DFQATT and CDR2 is SNEGSKA (reference sequence). Here the CDR3 DNA reads TGCAGTGCTAGTATTCGAGTACTAGCGGGGGGGAAGAGGGGCAATGAGCAGTTCTTC. Translating it yields CSASIRVLAGGKRGNEQFF.

This clonotype was observed at least ten times. This sequence joins TRBV27 and TRBJ1-1, with D possibly being TRBD1 (5 bases). Germline-derived CDR1 and CDR2 are MNHEY and SMNVEV (reference sequence). V lost 3 bases and J 1 base, leaving 9 bases between the germline ends. The CDR3 sequence is 14 residues long. The CDR3 sequence is CASSFIGGNTEAFF. The CDR3 bases are TGTGCCAGCAGTTTCATTGGGGGGAACACTGAAGCTTTCTTT.

This clonotype has just a few counts. The chain is built from TRBV19 and TRBJ2-6, with 8 bases aligning to TRBD2. This CDR3 region has 19 residues. Germline lookup yields CDR1 LNHDA and CDR2 SQIVND (reference sequence). Losses at the gene ends were 7 bases for V and 3 bases for J; bases not matched to a gene: 17. CDR3 protein: CASKRMGLEFPVGANVLTF. CDR3 bases: TGTGCCAGTAAACGAATGGGACTAGAATTTCCAGTTGGGGCCAACGTCCTGACTTTC.